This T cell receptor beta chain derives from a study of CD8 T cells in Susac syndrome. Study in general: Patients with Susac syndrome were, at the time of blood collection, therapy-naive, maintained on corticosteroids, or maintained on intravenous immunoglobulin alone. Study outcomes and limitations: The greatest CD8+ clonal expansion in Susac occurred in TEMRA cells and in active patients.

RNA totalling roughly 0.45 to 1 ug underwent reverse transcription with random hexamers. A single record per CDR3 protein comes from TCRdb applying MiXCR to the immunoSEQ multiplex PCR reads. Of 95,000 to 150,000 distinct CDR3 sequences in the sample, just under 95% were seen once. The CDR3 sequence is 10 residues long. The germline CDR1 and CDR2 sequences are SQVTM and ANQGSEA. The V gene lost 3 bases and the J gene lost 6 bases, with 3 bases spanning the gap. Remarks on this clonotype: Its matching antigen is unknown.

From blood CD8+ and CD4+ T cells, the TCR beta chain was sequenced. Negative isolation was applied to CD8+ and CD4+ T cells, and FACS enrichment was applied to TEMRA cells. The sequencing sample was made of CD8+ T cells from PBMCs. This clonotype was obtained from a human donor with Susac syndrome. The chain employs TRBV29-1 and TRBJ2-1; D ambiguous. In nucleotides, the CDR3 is TGCAGCGTTGATCTCAATGAGCAGTTCTTC. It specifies CSVDLNEQFF.